This TCR beta chain emerged from a study of OX40 agonist ivuxolimab in advanced cancers. Across the whole study: Allowance was made for prior anti-PD-1, anti-PD-L1 or anti-CTLA-4 therapy, and around 44% had some. Study results and caveats: Clonal expansion was seen in CD4+ and CD8+ blood T cells by week 6 at 0.1 to 3.0 mg/kg.

In the case of this clone: The antigen remains undetermined.

Measured with immunoSEQ multiplex PCR; TCRdb has only the in-frame clones, and not every one. The sample holds more than 65,000 clones, 91% seen once. With 6 bases clipped from V and 4 bases from J, the junction kept 0 bases outside the gene matches. Germline CDR1 MNHEY, CDR2 SMNVEV (reference sequence). The CDR3 spans 14 residues. The V gene is TRBV27, the J gene TRBJ2-7, with 16 positions matching TRBD2. The specimen was CD4+ or CD8+ T cells sorted from blood, collected in a trial of the OX40 agonist ivuxolimab. This clonotype originated in an adult with an advanced solid tumor such as melanoma, head and neck, liver or kidney cancer. CDR3 region: CASRGLAGGYEQYF. The CDR3 DNA reads TGTGCCAGCAGGGGACTAGCGGGAGGGTACGAGCAGTACTTC.